The 15 T cell receptor beta chains below all came from one sample that was sequenced in a study of regulatory T cells in long-lasting Graves disease. Investigators prepared the TCR beta libraries by applying iRepertoire HTBI primers and Arm-PCR of CDR3 regions. Via MiXCR, TCRdb re-called the multiplex PCR reads, giving one row per CDR3 protein. Among hundreds of thousands of distinct CDR3 sequences, 25% to 35% were seen once, and the ten largest hold around 42%. Time point indicated: persistent/refractory GD, antithyroid drugs over 5 years with positive TRAb. The TCR library was made from RNA extracted from PBMCs. This material consisted of peripheral blood mononuclear cells (PBMCs), taken when the disease was refractory, from a patient treated with antithyroid drugs. These receptors all come from a female donor with Graves disease.

This clonotype was counted at least ten times. This sequence joins TRBV2 and TRBJ1-2; no clear D gene. In germline, CDR1 is SNHLY, CDR2 FYNNEI. This CDR3 region has 15 residues. The germline V and J ends were trimmed by 6 bases and 5 bases, with 19 bases remaining between them. CDR3 DNA sequence: TGTGCCAGCAGCCTGAAGCGCGAGACAAAATATGGCTACACCTTC. Translation gives CASSLKRETKYGYTF.

About this clonotype: A much larger clone is a single base away; this may be a read error. The chain carries TRBV28 and TRBJ1-2; D is undetermined. This CDR3 region has 15 residues. Trimming took off 4 bases at V and 0 bases at J, with 12 bases between the two ends. Germline-derived CDR1 and CDR2 are MDHEN and SYDVKM. CDR3 bases: TGTGCCAGCAGTTGCGGAGGGCTGTCTAACTATGGCTACACCTTC. This translates into CASSCGGLSNYGYTF.

This clonotype was found many times. The chain has TRBV2 and TRBJ1-2, with D perhaps TRBD1 (6 bases). The CDR3 runs 15 residues. Per the germline V gene, CDR1 is SNHLY and CDR2 is FYNNEI. The ends were cut back, 7 bases at V and 3 bases at J, with 18 bases in the middle. The CDR3 loop is CASNPAGEEDYGYTF. The DNA for the CDR3 is TGTGCCAGCAACCCAGCAGGGGAAGAGGACTATGGCTACACCTTC.

This clonotype was counted only a few times. This sequence joins TRBV19 and TRBJ1-3; D is uncertain. The germline V and J ends were trimmed by 9 bases and 0 bases, with 12 bases remaining between them. The CDR3 totals 14 residues. Germline values: CDR1 LNHDA, CDR2 SQIVND (reference sequence). This CDR3 is CASRPPYSGNTIYF. The DNA for the CDR3 is TGTGCCAGCCGACCCCCTTACTCTGGAAACACCATATATTTT.

The V and J genes are TRBV7-2 and TRBJ1-5, with 8 bases that match TRBD1. This CDR3 comprises 16 residues. Germline assignment: CDR1 SGHTA and CDR2 FQGNSA. V lost 5 bases, J lost 4 bases, and 10 bases stayed unmatched. The CDR3: CASSQEGQVGNQPQHF. In DNA form, the CDR3 reads TGTGCCAGCAGCCAAGAGGGACAGGTGGGGAATCAGCCCCAGCATTTT.

The V call is TRBV19, the J call TRBJ1-5, with D unresolved. The germline gives CDR1 LNHDA, CDR2 SQIVND (reference sequence). The CDR3 extends over 15 amino acids. V was trimmed by 4 bases and J by 4 bases, leaving 14 bases between them. In DNA, the CDR3 is TGTGCCAGTAGTACCGGACCTGGGGAAAATCAGCCCCAGCATTTT. Translation: CASSTGPGENQPQHF.

The chain links TRBV29-1 to TRBJ1-2; 7 positions match TRBD1. Germline lookup yields CDR1 SQVTM and CDR2 ANQGSEA. Losses at the gene ends were 7 bases for V and 5 bases for J; bases not matched to a gene: 16. The CDR3 length is 15 residues. CDR3 sequence reads: CSAWDGSQGLYGYTF. The CDR3 region has the DNA TGCAGCGCCTGGGACGGCTCACAGGGGTTATATGGCTACACCTTC.

The J gene is TRBJ2-7, the V gene TRBV6-2 or TRBV6-3, with 7 bases lining up with TRBD2. The CDR3 runs 16 residues. The V and J ends lost 2 bases and 5 bases, in that order; junction bases with no gene match: 12. Germline V CDR1 and CDR2: MNHEY, SVGEGT. CDR3 nucleotides: TGTGCCAGCAGTTACCACCTTCCGCGGGAGAATCACGAGCAGTACTTC. This translates into CASSYHLPRENHEQYF.

Many counts were recorded for this clonotype. This chain connects TRBV6-1 to TRBJ1-6; D unclear. The germline CDR1 and CDR2 sequences are MNHNS and SASEGT. Trimming removed 7 bases from V and 7 bases from J, with 14 bases in between. The length of the CDR3 is 14 residues. CDR3 loop: CASTNGVGNSPLHF. CDR3 sequence (DNA): TGTGCCAGCACCAACGGGGTCGGGAATTCACCCCTCCACTTT.

V usage is TRBV13 and J usage is TRBJ2-5, with 12 nucleotides matching TRBD2. J was trimmed by 4 bases and V by 5 bases; bases with no gene match: 5. The CDR3 runs 15 residues. CDR1 and CDR2 from the germline V gene are PRHDT and FYEKMQ (reference sequence). The CDR3 reads CASSQTSGRTETQYF. The CDR3 DNA sequence: TGTGCCAGCAGCCAGACTAGCGGGAGAACAGAGACCCAGTACTTC.

This clonotype turned up a few times. The CDR3 DNA reads TGTGCCAGCCGTACAGCCGGAGGCACTGAAGCTTTCTTT. Translated: CASRTAGGTEAFF. The chain is built from TRBV18 and TRBJ1-1; D gene ambiguous. This CDR3 has 13 residues. Trimming took 8 bases from V and 4 from J, leaving 14 bases between them. Germline V gene lookup returns CDR1 KGHSH and CDR2 LQKENI.

The chain uses TRBV7-9 and TRBJ2-7; possible D gene TRBD2, 6 bases. Germline CDR1 and CDR2: SEHNR and FQNEAQ (reference sequence). The CDR3 has 17 residues. Trimming pared 0 bases from V and 4 bases from J, leaving 19 bases between. The CDR3 spells CASSLAGRSSIGYEQYF. As DNA, the CDR3 is TGTGCCAGCAGCTTAGCGGGGAGGTCTAGCATCGGATACGAGCAGTACTTC.

V and J are TRBV10-3 and TRBJ2-7, with 7 bases matching TRBD2. The CDR3 contains 16 residues. The germline V gene encodes CDR1 ENHRY and CDR2 SYGVKD. V lost 0 bases, J lost 0 bases, and 5 bases stayed unmatched. The CDR3 region has the DNA TGTGCCATCAGTGAGTCGGGGGGGGTGAGCTCCTACGAGCAGTACTTC. Amino acid sequence: CAISESGGVSSYEQYF.

The chain couples TRBV13 to TRBJ1-1; 12 nucleotides align to TRBD1. The V gene end was trimmed by 4 bases and the J gene end by 6 bases; junction bases not matched to a gene: 3. CDR3 length: 14 amino acids. Germline values: CDR1 PRHDT, CDR2 FYEKMQ (reference sequence). As DNA, the CDR3 is TGTGCCAGCAGCTACGGGACAGGGGGCTCTGAAGCTTTCTTT. Translation: CASSYGTGGSEAFF.

The CDR3 DNA reads TGCAGTGCTCCTAAGGCGGGGTCTTCACCCCTCCACTTT. It is translated as CSAPKAGSSPLHF. This rearrangement joins TRBV20-1 to TRBJ1-6, with D unresolved. This CDR3 comprises 13 residues. Germline-derived CDR1 and CDR2 are DFQATT and SNEGSKA (reference sequence). Trimming removed 5 bases from V and 9 bases from J, with 14 bases in between.